The clone carrying this T cell receptor beta chain was counted only a few times. Antigen unknown. Amplification of ligated cDNA took four PCR rounds with SP2 and nested alpha and beta constant primers. From the 5' RACE reads, TCRdb called clonotypes with MiXCR, one entry per CDR3 protein. The table lists about 62,000 distinct CDR3 sequences, 8% of them singletons. TCR cDNA received a 3' ligated oligonucleotide that carried a UMI. Unsorted total RNA, roughly 1 to 1,100 ng, was DNase treated before reverse transcription. This sample was taken from a study of naive and memory T cell subsets. Regarding the study as a whole: This RNA-based method may be sensitive to activation-related transcript changes.

Germline V gene lookup returns CDR1 LGHDT and CDR2 YNNKEL (reference sequence). This CDR3 has 11 amino acids. With 0 bases removed from V and 6 bases from J, the gap between germline ends came to 3 bases. The sequence was obtained from a female donor in good health. The chain uses TRBV3-1 and TRBJ2-7; D is unresolved. Here the CDR3 reads CASSQDVEQYF. The CDR3 nucleotides read TGTGCCAGCAGCCAAGACGTCGAGCAGTACTTC.